One sample yielded the 9 T cell receptor beta chains listed below, sequenced in a study of regulatory T cells in long-lasting Graves disease. The time point: newly diagnosed GD, antithyroid drugs for less than 3 months. PBMC RNA served as the TCR library source. The authors built TCR beta libraries using iRepertoire HTBI primers and Arm-PCR of CDR3 regions. A single record per CDR3 protein comes from TCRdb applying MiXCR to the multiplex PCR reads. The table includes 400,000 to 500,000 distinct CDR3 sequences, around 14% detected once. A further study also used this sample, focusing on T cells in Graves' hyperthyroidism and ophthalmopathy.

The sample here was peripheral blood mononuclear cells (PBMCs), taken at new diagnosis, from a patient treated with antithyroid drugs. The receptors derive from a woman between 25 and 40 years old with Graves disease.

Concerning this clonotype: A much more abundant neighbour one base away suggests this may be a read error. The chain has TRBV7-9 and TRBJ2-7; 7 bases line up with TRBD1. Germline CDR1 SEHNR, CDR2 FQNEAQ (reference sequence). The CDR3 runs to 18 residues. V trimming: 5 bases; J trimming: 1 base; junction bases outside the gene matches: 17. Written as DNA, the CDR3 is TGTGCCAGCAGCACTCGCCTCAGACCGGGACAGCGTTCCTACGAGCAGTACTTC. Encoded protein: CASSTRLRPGQRSYEQYF.

The chain carries TRBV6-9 and TRBJ1-2; TRBD1 aligns across 8 bases. The CDR3 spans 14 residues. Trimming removed 3 bases from V and 8 bases from J; junction bases left unmatched: 8. CDR1 is MNHGY and CDR2 is SVAAGI in the germline V gene. The CDR3 loop reads CASSYSTGGQGYTF. CDR3 nucleotide sequence: TGTGCCAGCAGTTACTCTACAGGGGGGCAAGGCTACACCTTC.

The chain is built from TRBV12-3 or TRBV12-4 and TRBJ2-1, with D tentatively TRBD1 (6 bases). The V gene lost 3 bases and the J gene lost 10 bases, with 7 bases spanning the gap. The CDR3 contains 11 residues. The CDR3 coding sequence is TGTGCCAGCAGTTTGGGGACAGAGCAGTTCTTC. Encoded protein: CASSLGTEQFF.

V is TRBV4-1 and J is TRBJ2-5, with a possible D match to TRBD1 (6 bases). The CDR3 has 14 residues. Trimming cost V 2 bases and J 7 bases, with 14 bases left between them. Per the germline V gene, CDR1 is MGHRA and CDR2 is YSYEKL. The CDR3 DNA reads as TGCGCCAGCAGCCAACCTGGGCAAGGGGGGACCCAGTACTTC. Encoded protein: CASSQPGQGGTQYF.

Points on this clonotype: A much larger clone sits a single nucleotide away, making a read error possible. This chain joins TRBV2 and TRBJ2-7, with D uncertain. The ends were cut back, 3 bases at V and 3 bases at J, with 6 bases in the middle. Germline loops: CDR1 SNHLY, CDR2 FYNNEI. CDR3 length: 12 residues. The CDR3 loop is CASSEENYEQYF. CDR3 sequence (DNA): TGTGCCAGCAGTGAGGAGAACTACGAGCAGTACTTC.

This clonotype has ten or more counts. The chain carries TRBV6-1 and TRBJ2-2; TRBD2 matches at 8 bases. The trim removed 2 bases at V and 7 bases at J, leaving 12 bases unmatched. The germline V gene encodes CDR1 MNHNS and CDR2 SASEGT. The CDR3 contains 17 residues. The CDR3 protein is CASSEKPGLGYVGELFF. For the CDR3, the DNA is TGTGCCAGCAGTGAAAAACCGGGACTAGGTTATGTCGGGGAGCTGTTTTTT.

Ten or more counts support this clonotype. The chain combines TRBV12-3 or TRBV12-4 with TRBJ1-1; D perhaps matches TRBD1 (5 bases). The V end was cut by 6 bases, the J end by 9 bases, with 11 bases between. The CDR3 runs 11 residues. The CDR3 DNA sequence: TGTGCCAGCAGCCCTCGGGGGAAAGCTTTCTTT. Protein: CASSPRGKAFF.

This clonotype was observed at least ten times. The chain links TRBV2 to TRBJ2-3, with D unclear. CDR1 is SNHLY and CDR2 is FYNNEI in the germline V gene. V was pared by 6 bases and J by 2 bases, with 6 bases between. This CDR3 is 12 amino acids long. In DNA, the CDR3 is TGTGCCAGCAGGGGCTACACAGATACGCAGTATTTT. It codes for CASRGYTDTQYF.

This clonotype has ten or more counts. The rearrangement joins TRBV28 to TRBJ2-3; 7 positions match TRBD2. V dropped 5 bases and J dropped 6; count of bases not matched to a gene: 2. The CDR3 consists of 12 residues. CDR1 MDHEN and CDR2 SYDVKM come from the germline V gene. The CDR3, as DNA: TGTGCCAGCAGTGGGGGGGGGGATACGCAGTATTTT. Residues: CASSGGGDTQYF.